The 24 T cell receptor beta chains below come from one sample, sequenced in a study of T cells in Graves' hyperthyroidism and ophthalmopathy (dated by TCRdb to about 2019). The library was generated by multiplex PCR. The instrument was an Illumina HiSeq 2000. The TCR beta CDR3 regions were amplified from RNA transcripts. The TCR CDR3 was subjected to a first round of RT-PCR using the HTBI primer set and the Qiagen OneStep RT-PCR kit. The public sequencing data were trimmed at Q25 with fastp and processed into clonotypes with MiXCR by TCRdb, which kept only in-frame beta chains. Here each entry gathers all rows of one CDR3 protein and keeps the most common genes and DNA. The sample records 600,000 to 650,000 distinct CDR3 sequences, around 21% of which are singletons. The biggest ten clones account for 34% of the sample. Material: blood. Receptor source: a young man with Graves' ophthalmopathy.

This clonotype was picked up many times. The genes are TRBV6-1 and TRBJ2-1, with 13 bases identical to TRBD2. In germline, CDR1 is MNHNS, CDR2 SASEGT. V gave up 5 bases and J gave up 6 bases; unmatched junction bases: 4. This CDR3 spans 15 amino acids. The CDR3 bases are TGTGCCAGCAGTCAAGGGACTAGCGGGACCAATGAGCAGTTCTTC. Translation gives CASSQGTSGTNEQFF.

This clonotype was counted a few times. This rearrangement joins TRBV24-1 to TRBJ1-5, with D perhaps TRBD1 (5 bases). The CDR3 totals 16 residues. V dropped 9 bases and J dropped 2 bases, with 19 bases sitting between them. The V gene's germline CDR1 is KGHDR and CDR2 SFDVKD. CDR3 DNA: TGTGCCACCGGCGGGGGTCGGGTCGAGGGCAATCAGCCCCAGCATTTT. It yields the protein CATGGGRVEGNQPQHF.

The chain has TRBV7-9 and TRBJ2-6; unclear D gene. The germline gives CDR1 SEHNR, CDR2 FQNEAQ (reference sequence). This CDR3 contains 16 residues. V lost 1 base, J lost 0 bases, and 7 bases lay in between. The CDR3 region is CASSLVPSSGANVLTF. The CDR3 region has the DNA TGTGCCAGCAGCTTAGTGCCCAGCTCTGGGGCCAACGTCCTGACTTTC.

This clonotype was counted many times. The V and J genes are TRBV2 and TRBJ2-7; D may be TRBD1 (6 bases). Germline CDR1 is SNHLY and CDR2 is FYNNEI. The CDR3 is made up of 12 amino acids. V was clipped by 9 bases and J by 3 bases, with 12 bases between them. Here the CDR3 reads CASTQGFYEQYF. The DNA of the CDR3 is TGTGCCAGTACACAGGGTTTCTACGAGCAGTACTTC.

The genes are TRBV24-1 and TRBJ1-4; TRBD1 aligns across 11 bases. The V segment lost 3 bases and the J segment 7 bases; nucleotides outside the gene matches: 3. Germline loops: CDR1 KGHDR, CDR2 SFDVKD. The CDR3 runs to 15 residues. The CDR3: CATSDGQGATEKLFF. CDR3 in DNA: TGTGCCACCAGTGATGGACAGGGGGCTACTGAAAAACTGTTTTTT.

This clonotype was found many times. J is TRBJ2-5 and V is TRBV28, with D uncertain. This CDR3 is built from 14 residues. Germline values: CDR1 MDHEN, CDR2 SYDVKM. V gave up 2 bases and J gave up 5 bases, with 12 bases separating them. DNA of the CDR3: TGTGCCAGCAGTTTAAAGCTGGCACCCGAGACCCAGTACTTC. Residues: CASSLKLAPETQYF. The whole variable domain, filled in from reference TRBV28 and TRBJ2-5, reads DVKVTQSSRYLVKRTGEKVFLECVQDMDHENMFWYRQDPGLGLRLIYFSYDVKMKEKGDIPEGYSVSREKKERFSLILESASTNQTSMYLCASSLKLAPETQYFGPGTRLLVL.

The J gene is TRBJ2-4, the V gene TRBV30; D is possibly TRBD1 (6 bases). V gave up 4 bases and J gave up 0 bases, with 10 bases separating them. The germline V gene has CDR1 GTSNPN and CDR2 SVGIG (reference sequence). This CDR3 is 14 amino acids long. The CDR3 bases are TGTGCCTGGACGACAGGACTAGCCAAAAACATTCAGTACTTC. Amino acid sequence: CAWTTGLAKNIQYF.

The chain couples TRBV18 to TRBJ2-1, with TRBD2 matching over 7 bases. CDR1 is KGHSH, CDR2 LQKENI, per germline. The J segment lost 11 bases and the V segment lost 3 bases, leaving 19 bases of the junction unmatched. CDR3 length: 17 residues. CDR3 in amino acids: CASSPGSGRANGRQQFF. For the CDR3, the DNA is TGTGCCAGCTCACCGGGCTCAGGGAGGGCGAACGGCAGGCAGCAGTTCTTC.

This clonotype showed up many times. The chain uses TRBV28 and TRBJ2-7; possible D gene TRBD1, 5 bases. V was trimmed by 11 bases and J by 4 bases, leaving 18 bases between them. Per the germline V gene, CDR1 is MDHEN and CDR2 is SYDVKM. There are 13 residues in the CDR3. The CDR3 reads CAGSTGTSYEQYF. The CDR3 DNA is TGTGCCGGCTCAACAGGTACTTCATACGAGCAGTACTTC. Looking up the rest from reference TRBV28 and TRBJ2-7 gives the full variable domain: DVKVTQSSRYLVKRTGEKVFLECVQDMDHENMFWYRQDPGLGLRLIYFSYDVKMKEKGDIPEGYSVSREKKERFSLILESASTNQTSMYLCAGSTGTSYEQYFGPGTRLTVT.

V usage is TRBV5-1 and J usage is TRBJ2-5; 8 bases match TRBD1. Trimming at V came to 2 bases and at J to 2 bases, leaving 8 bases not matched to a gene. This CDR3 is built from 16 residues. CDR1 is SGHRS, CDR2 YFSETQ, per germline. Here the CDR3 reads CASSFARTGRQETQYF. CDR3 nucleotides: TGCGCCAGCAGCTTCGCCCGGACAGGGCGGCAAGAGACCCAGTACTTC.

The table lists this clonotype with a count of one. Sequence at one end of the junction differs from germline and may be a read error. The chain couples TRBV27 to TRBJ1-5; D unclear. This CDR3 has 13 residues. Per the germline V gene, CDR1 is MNHEY and CDR2 is SMNVEV (reference sequence). The CDR3 sequence: CTSRLQSNQPQHF. The CDR3 DNA sequence: TGTACCAGCAGGCTACAAAGCAATCAGCCCCAGCATTTT.

This clonotype was counted many times. The chain employs TRBV19 and TRBJ2-1; tentatively, D is TRBD2 (5 bases). Germline V gene data show CDR1 as LNHDA and CDR2 as SQIVND (reference sequence). Deletions cut 1 base from V and 2 bases from J, with 12 bases between. This CDR3 spans 16 amino acids. CDR3 amino acids: CASSIVWESAYNEQFF. CDR3 nucleotide sequence: TGTGCCAGTAGTATAGTTTGGGAGTCCGCCTACAATGAGCAGTTCTTC.

A few counts support this clonotype. The CDR3 DNA is TGTGCCAGCAGTTACTTCGGCAGTTCGACCCCACTAATCTCCTACGAGCAGTACTTC. Its translation is CASSYFGSSTPLISYEQYF. This rearrangement joins TRBV6-1 to TRBJ2-7; D gene unclear. The germline gives CDR1 MNHNS, CDR2 SASEGT. CDR3 length equals 19 residues. Deletions cut 5 bases from V and 0 bases from J, with 26 bases between.

The rearrangement uses TRBV4-2 and TRBJ2-7; tentatively, D is TRBD1 (6 bases). The germline V gene encodes CDR1 LGHNA and CDR2 YNFKEQ. V was trimmed by 0 bases and J by 0 bases, leaving 9 bases between them. The CDR3 contains 15 residues. The CDR3 nucleotides read TGTGCCAGCAGCCAAGAAAGGGGGACCTCCTACGAGCAGTACTTC. Translated: CASSQERGTSYEQYF.

This clonotype was counted a few times. This rearrangement joins TRBV20-1 to TRBJ2-5; possibly TRBD2 for D (5 bases). Trimming pared 5 bases from V and 1 base from J, leaving 14 bases between. The CDR3 contains 14 residues. Germline CDR1 DFQATT, CDR2 SNEGSKA (reference sequence). CDR3 sequence: CSAPRTGVQETQYF. DNA of the CDR3: TGCAGTGCTCCCAGAACCGGGGTCCAAGAGACCCAGTACTTC.

V and J are TRBV20-1 and TRBJ1-1, with 7 bases that match TRBD1. This CDR3 is 12 amino acids long. The germline V gene encodes CDR1 DFQATT and CDR2 SNEGSKA (reference sequence). With 1 base clipped from V and 8 bases from J, the junction kept 4 bases outside the gene matches. CDR3 in DNA: TGCAGTGCTAGAGGGGACAGTGCCGAAGCTTTCTTT. As protein: CSARGDSAEAFF.

This clonotype turned up a few times. V and J are TRBV20-1 and TRBJ1-2, with 7 bases lining up with TRBD1. The V segment lost 3 bases and the J segment 13 bases; nucleotides outside the gene matches: 14. This CDR3 contains 13 residues. Germline assignment: CDR1 DFQATT and CDR2 SNEGSKA (reference sequence). The CDR3 nucleotides are TGCAGTGCTAGGCTACCAGGGACAGAAAGTTTCACCTTC. Amino acid sequence: CSARLPGTESFTF.

The chain recombines TRBV5-1 with TRBJ1-4, with 7 bases aligning to TRBD1. CDR3 length equals 13 residues. J gave up 10 bases and V 4 bases, and 7 bases lay outside the gene matches. Germline V gene data show CDR1 as SGHRS and CDR2 as YFSETQ. The DNA for the CDR3 is TGCGCCAGCAGCGTAGACAGGGCCGGAAAACTGTTTTTT. It encodes CASSVDRAGKLFF.

This clonotype showed up many times. V is TRBV3-1 and J is TRBJ1-1; 7 positions agree with TRBD1. V lost 1 base, J lost 3 bases, and 14 bases stayed unmatched. The CDR3 is made up of 18 amino acids. Germline V CDR1 and CDR2: LGHDT, YNNKEL (reference sequence). The chain's CDR3 is CASSQAKGGRGPDTEAFF. The CDR3 DNA is TGTGCCAGCAGCCAAGCAAAGGGAGGTAGGGGGCCGGACACTGAAGCTTTCTTT.

The DNA for the CDR3 is TGCAGTGCTAGAGATCATGAGGCTTTTCCGGGAGGGTACAATGAGCAGTTCTTC. It translates to CSARDHEAFPGGYNEQFF. This chain uses TRBV20-1 with TRBJ2-1; 8 bases agree with TRBD2. CDR1 and CDR2 (germline): DFQATT, SNEGSKA (reference sequence). CDR3 length: 18 amino acids. Trimming cost V 0 bases and J 4 bases; bases outside gene matches: 14.

V is TRBV7-3 and J is TRBJ2-3; maybe TRBD1 (6 bases). V was pared by 2 bases and J by 2 bases, with 17 bases between. Germline loops: CDR1 SGHTA, CDR2 FQGTGA. The CDR3 consists of 17 residues. CDR3 amino acids: CASSLSGDGGLTDTQYF. CDR3 sequence (DNA): TGTGCCAGCAGCTTATCAGGGGATGGCGGACTCACAGATACGCAGTATTTT.

This clonotype occurred a few times. The rearrangement joins TRBV7-4 to TRBJ2-3; D possibly uses TRBD1 or TRBD2 (6 bases each). The germline V gene encodes CDR1 SGHVT and CDR2 SQSDAQ. The V end was cut by 5 bases, the J end by 5 bases, with 11 bases between. This CDR3 has 13 amino acids. CDR3: CASSRGGGDTQYF. In DNA, the CDR3 is TGTGCCAGCAGCCGTGGAGGGGGAGATACGCAGTATTTT. The full variable domain, rest sourced from reference TRBV7-4 and TRBJ2-3, is GAGVSQSPRYKVAKRGRDVALRCDSISGHVTLYWYRQTLGQGSEVLTYSQSDAQRDKSGRPSGRFSAERPERSVSTLKIQRTEQGDSAVYLCASSRGGGDTQYFGPGTRLTVL.

V and J are TRBV12-3 or TRBV12-4 and TRBJ2-5; D is unresolved. The CDR3 spans 14 residues. Between the trimmed V and J ends, which lost 2 bases and 5 bases, there was a span of 12 bases. CDR3 amino acids: CASSLLTDRETQYF. The CDR3 region has the DNA TGTGCCAGCAGTTTACTAACTGATAGGGAGACCCAGTACTTC.

The chain is built from TRBV4-1 and TRBJ1-5, with D uncertain. The CDR3 loop spans 14 amino acids. Per germline, CDR1 MGHRA and CDR2 YSYEKL. V was cut by 0 bases and J by 7 bases, with 10 bases left in between. Here the CDR3 reads CASSQDGRDQPQHF. CDR3 nucleotides: TGCGCCAGCAGCCAAGATGGACGAGACCAGCCCCAGCATTTT.